The rows below give T cell receptor beta chains drawn from one sample of a study of regulatory T cells in long-lasting Graves disease. TCRdb processed the multiplex PCR reads anew with MiXCR; each CDR3 protein has one entry. The table lists about 530,000 distinct CDR3 sequences, roughly a sixth of them singletons. These same records also appear under a second study, on T cells in Graves' hyperthyroidism and ophthalmopathy.

Sequencing was performed on peripheral blood mononuclear cells (PBMCs), taken at new diagnosis, from a patient treated with antithyroid drugs. The receptors come from a woman between 40 and 65 years old with Graves disease. Each CDR3 is given with its conserved first and last residue. The D gene is left open where the match is weak. For some rows the clone size is stated as once, few or many, or as a class when expanded; others skip it.

>TRBJ1-2|NA|TRBV30|many
TGTGCCTGGAGCCCGACTCTGGGGGTTTATGGCTACACCTTC
CAWSPTLGVYGYTF
>TRBJ1-2|NA|TRBV5-1|few
TGCGCCAGCAGCTTGGCAGGGAATTTGGAGGATGGCTACACCTTC
CASSLAGNLEDGYTF
>TRBJ2-4|NA|TRBV4-2|NA
TGTGCCAGCAGCCAAGATAGGGGAGCCAAAAACATTCAGTACTTC
CASSQDRGAKNIQYF
>TRBJ2-7|NA|TRBV30|few
TGTGCCTGGAGCACTAACTACGAGCAGTACTTC
CAWSTNYEQYF
>TRBJ1-1|NA|TRBV5-1|many
TGCGCCAGCAGAGCGGGACGAATGAACACTGAAGCTTTCTTT
CASRAGRMNTEAFF
>TRBJ2-1|TRBD1|TRBV19|NA
TGTGCCAGTAGCTTTCCGGGACAGGGTTACAATGAGCAGTTCTTC
CASSFPGQGYNEQFF
>TRBJ2-1|NA|TRBV6-1|few
TGTGCCAGCAGTCCAGAGAAATACAATGAGCAGTTCTTC
CASSPEKYNEQFF
>TRBJ2-7|TRBD2|TRBV7-2|many
TGTGCCAGCAGCTCTAGCGGGGGGACGAACTACGAGCAGTACTTC
CASSSSGGTNYEQYF
>TRBJ2-1|NA|TRBV4-1|many
TGCGCCAGCAGCCAAGCCGAGGGGAGCGGAGCCTACAATGAGCAGTTCTTC
CASSQAEGSGAYNEQFF
>TRBJ1-2|TRBD1|TRBV5-1|few
TGCGCCAGCAGCCGAGGACAGGGCCTCTATGGCTACACCTTC
CASSRGQGLYGYTF